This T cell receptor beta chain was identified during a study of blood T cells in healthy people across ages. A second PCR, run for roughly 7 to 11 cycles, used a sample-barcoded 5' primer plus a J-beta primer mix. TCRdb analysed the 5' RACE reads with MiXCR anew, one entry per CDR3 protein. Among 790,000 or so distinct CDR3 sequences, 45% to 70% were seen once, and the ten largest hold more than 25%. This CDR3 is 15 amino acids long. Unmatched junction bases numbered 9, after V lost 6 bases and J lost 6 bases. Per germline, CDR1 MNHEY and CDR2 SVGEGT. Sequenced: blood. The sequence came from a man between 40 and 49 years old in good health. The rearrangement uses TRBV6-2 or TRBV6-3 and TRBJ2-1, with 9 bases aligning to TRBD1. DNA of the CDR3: TGTGCCAGCAGCTACGGACAGGGGACCTTCAATGAGCAGTTCTTC. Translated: CASSYGQGTFNEQFF.